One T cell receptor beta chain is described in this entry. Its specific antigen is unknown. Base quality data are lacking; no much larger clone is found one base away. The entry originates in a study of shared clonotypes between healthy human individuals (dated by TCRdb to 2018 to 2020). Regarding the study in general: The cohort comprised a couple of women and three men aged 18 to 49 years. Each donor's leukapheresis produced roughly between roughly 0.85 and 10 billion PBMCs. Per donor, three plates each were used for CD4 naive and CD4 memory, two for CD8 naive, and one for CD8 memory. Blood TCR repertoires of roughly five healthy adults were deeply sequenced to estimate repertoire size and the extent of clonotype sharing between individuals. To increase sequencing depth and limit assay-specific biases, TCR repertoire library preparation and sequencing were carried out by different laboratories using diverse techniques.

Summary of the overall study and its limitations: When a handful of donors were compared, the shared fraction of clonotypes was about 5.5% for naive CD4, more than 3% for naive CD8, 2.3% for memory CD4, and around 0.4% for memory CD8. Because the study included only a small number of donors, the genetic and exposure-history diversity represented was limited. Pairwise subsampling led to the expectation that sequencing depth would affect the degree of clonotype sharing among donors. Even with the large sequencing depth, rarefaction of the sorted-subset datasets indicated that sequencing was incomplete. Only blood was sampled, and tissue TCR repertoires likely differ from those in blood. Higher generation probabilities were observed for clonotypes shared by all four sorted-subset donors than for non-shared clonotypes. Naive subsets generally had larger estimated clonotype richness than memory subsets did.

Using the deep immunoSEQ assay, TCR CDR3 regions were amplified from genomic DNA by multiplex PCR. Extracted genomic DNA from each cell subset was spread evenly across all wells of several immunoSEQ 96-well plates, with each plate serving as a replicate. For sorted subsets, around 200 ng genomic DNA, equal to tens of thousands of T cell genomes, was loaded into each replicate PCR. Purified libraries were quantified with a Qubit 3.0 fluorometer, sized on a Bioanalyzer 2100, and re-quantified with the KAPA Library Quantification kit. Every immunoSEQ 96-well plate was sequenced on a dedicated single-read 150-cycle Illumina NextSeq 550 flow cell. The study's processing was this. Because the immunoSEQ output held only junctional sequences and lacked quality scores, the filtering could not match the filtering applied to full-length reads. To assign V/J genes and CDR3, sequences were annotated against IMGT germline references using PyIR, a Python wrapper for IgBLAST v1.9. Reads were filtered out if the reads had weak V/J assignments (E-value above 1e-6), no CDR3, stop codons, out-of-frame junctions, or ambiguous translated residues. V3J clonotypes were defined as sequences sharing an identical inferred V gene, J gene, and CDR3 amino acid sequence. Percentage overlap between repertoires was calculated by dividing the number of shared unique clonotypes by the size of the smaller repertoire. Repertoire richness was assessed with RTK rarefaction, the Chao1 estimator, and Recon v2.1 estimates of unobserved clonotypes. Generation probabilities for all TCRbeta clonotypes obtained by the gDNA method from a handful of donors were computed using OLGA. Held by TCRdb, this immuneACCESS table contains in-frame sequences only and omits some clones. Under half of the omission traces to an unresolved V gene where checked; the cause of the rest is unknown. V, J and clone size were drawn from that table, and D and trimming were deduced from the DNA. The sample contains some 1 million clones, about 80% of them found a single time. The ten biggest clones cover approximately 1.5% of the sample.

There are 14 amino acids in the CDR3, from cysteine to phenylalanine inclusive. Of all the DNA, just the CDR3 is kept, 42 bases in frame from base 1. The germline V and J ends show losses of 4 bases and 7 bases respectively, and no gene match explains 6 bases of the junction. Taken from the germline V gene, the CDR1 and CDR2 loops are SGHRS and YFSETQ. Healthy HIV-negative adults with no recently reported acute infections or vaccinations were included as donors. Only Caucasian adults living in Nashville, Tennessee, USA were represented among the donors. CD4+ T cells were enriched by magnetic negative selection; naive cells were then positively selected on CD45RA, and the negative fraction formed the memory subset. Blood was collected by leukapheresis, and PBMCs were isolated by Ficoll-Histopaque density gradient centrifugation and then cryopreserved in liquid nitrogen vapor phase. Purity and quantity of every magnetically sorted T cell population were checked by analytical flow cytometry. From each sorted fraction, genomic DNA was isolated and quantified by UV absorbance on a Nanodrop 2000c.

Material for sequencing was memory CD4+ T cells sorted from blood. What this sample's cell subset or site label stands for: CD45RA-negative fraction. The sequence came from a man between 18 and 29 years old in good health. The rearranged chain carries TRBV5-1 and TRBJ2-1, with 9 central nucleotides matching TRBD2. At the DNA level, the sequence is TGCGCCAGCAGCCGGACTAGCGCAGTAAATGAGCAGTTCTTC. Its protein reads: CASSRTSAVNEQFF.